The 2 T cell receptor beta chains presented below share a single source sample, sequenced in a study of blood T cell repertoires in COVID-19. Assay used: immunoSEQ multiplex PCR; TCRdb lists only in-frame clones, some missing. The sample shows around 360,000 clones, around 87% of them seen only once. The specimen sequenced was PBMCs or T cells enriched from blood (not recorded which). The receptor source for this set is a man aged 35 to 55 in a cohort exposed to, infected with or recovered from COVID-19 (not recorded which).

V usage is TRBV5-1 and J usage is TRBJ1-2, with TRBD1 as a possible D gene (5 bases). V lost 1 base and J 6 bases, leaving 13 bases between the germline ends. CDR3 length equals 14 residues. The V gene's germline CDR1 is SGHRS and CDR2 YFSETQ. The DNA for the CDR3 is TGCGCCAGCAGCTTGCAAGGGCCGGGGGATGGCTACACCTTC. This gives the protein CASSLQGPGDGYTF. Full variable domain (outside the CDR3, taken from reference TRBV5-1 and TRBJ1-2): KAGVTQTPRYLIKTRGQQVTLSCSPISGHRSVSWYQQTPGQGLQFLFEYFSETQRNKGNFPGRFSGRQFSNSRSEMNVSTLELGDSALYLCASSLQGPGDGYTFGSGTRLTVV.

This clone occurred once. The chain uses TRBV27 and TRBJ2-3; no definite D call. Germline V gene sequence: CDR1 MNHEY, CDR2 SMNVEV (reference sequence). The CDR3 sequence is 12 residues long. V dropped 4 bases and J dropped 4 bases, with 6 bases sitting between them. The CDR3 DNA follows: TGTGCCAGCAGTTCGGGTGCAGATACGCAGTATTTT. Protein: CASSSGADTQYF.